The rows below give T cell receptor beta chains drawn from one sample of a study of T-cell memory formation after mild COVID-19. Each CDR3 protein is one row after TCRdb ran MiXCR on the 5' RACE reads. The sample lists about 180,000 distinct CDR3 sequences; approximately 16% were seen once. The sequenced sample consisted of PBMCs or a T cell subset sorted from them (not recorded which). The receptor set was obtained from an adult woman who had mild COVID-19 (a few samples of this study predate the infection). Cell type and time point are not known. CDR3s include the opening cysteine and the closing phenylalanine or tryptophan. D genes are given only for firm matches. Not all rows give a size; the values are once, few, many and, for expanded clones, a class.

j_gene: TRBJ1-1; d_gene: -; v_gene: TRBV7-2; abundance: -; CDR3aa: CASSLGQWGGTEAFF; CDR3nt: TGTGCCAGCAGCTTAGGACAGTGGGGCGGCACTGAAGCTTTCTTT
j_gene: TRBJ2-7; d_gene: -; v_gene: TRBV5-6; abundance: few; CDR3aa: CASSTPLYEQYF; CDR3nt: TGTGCCAGCAGCACCCCCCTTTACGAGCAGTACTTC
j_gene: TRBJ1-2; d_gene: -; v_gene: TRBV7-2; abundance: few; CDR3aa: CASSLDSLRGGYTF; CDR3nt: TGTGCCAGCAGCTTGGACAGCCTTAGAGGAGGCTACACCTTC
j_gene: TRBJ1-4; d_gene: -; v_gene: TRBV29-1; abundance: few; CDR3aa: CSAIQGPTNEKLFF; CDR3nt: TGCAGCGCCATACAGGGCCCAACTAATGAAAAACTGTTTTTT
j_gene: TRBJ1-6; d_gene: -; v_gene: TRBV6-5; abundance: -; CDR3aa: CASSYRTPGNNSPLHF; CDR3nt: TGTGCCAGCAGTTATAGGACACCTGGGAATAATTCACCCCTCCACTTT
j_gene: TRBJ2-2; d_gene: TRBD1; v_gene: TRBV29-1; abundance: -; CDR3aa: CSVPGQAPTGELFF; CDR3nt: TGCAGCGTCCCGGGACAGGCACCCACCGGGGAGCTGTTTTTT
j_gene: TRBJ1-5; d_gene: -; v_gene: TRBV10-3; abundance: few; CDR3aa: CAISTGDIQPQHF; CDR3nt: TGTGCCATCAGCACAGGTGACATACAGCCCCAGCATTTT
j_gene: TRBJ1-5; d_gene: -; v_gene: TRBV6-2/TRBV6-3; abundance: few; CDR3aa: CASSADGRNQPQHF; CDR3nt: TGTGCCAGCAGCGCGGACGGACGCAATCAGCCCCAGCATTTT
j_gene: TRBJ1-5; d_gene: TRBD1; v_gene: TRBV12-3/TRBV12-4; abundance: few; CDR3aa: CASREGGTGNQPQHF; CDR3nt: TGTGCCAGCAGGGAAGGGGGGACAGGCAATCAGCCCCAGCATTTT
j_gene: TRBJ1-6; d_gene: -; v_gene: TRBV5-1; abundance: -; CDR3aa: CASSPLGAKNSPLHF; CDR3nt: TGCGCCAGCAGCCCTTTGGGGGCGAAAAATTCACCCCTCCACTTT
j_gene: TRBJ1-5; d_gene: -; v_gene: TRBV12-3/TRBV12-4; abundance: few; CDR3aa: CASSRGRAQQPQHF; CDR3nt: TGTGCCAGCTCAAGGGGTAGGGCCCAGCAGCCCCAGCATTTT
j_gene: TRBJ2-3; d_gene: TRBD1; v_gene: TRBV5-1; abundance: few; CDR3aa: CASSRDRPYTDTQYF; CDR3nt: TGCGCCAGCAGCCGGGACAGGCCCTACACAGATACGCAGTATTTT
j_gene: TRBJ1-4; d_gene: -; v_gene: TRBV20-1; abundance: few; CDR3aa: CSARDEPTGRRELFF; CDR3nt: TGCAGTGCTAGAGATGAGCCTACAGGTCGCAGGGAACTGTTTTTT
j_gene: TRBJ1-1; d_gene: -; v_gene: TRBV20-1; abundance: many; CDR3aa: CSARRRAPRATEAFF; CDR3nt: TGCAGTGCTAGAAGGCGCGCACCGCGGGCAACTGAAGCTTTCTTT
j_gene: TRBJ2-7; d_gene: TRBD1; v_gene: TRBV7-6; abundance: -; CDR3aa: CASSTGQGLDEQYF; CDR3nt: TGTGCCAGCAGCACAGGACAGGGGTTGGACGAGCAGTACTTC
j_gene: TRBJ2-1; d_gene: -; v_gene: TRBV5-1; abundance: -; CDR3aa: CASSARGEQFF; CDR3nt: TGCGCCAGCAGCGCACGGGGTGAGCAGTTCTTC
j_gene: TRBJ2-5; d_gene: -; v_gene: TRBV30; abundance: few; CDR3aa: CAWCRSGSETQYF; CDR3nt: TGTGCCTGGTGTCGGTCTGGATCGGAGACCCAGTACTTC
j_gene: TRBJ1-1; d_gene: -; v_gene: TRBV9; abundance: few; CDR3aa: CASSTYRVTEAFF; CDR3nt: TGTGCCAGCAGCACCTACAGGGTCACTGAAGCTTTCTTT
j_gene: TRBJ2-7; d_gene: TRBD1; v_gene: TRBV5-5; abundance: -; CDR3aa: CASSLASGGYYEQYF; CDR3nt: TGTGCCAGCAGCTTGGCCTCAGGGGGTTACTACGAGCAGTACTTC
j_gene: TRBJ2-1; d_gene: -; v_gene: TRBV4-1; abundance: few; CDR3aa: CASSQGGARGTYNEQFF; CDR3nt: TGCGCCAGCAGCCAAGGAGGGGCCAGGGGTACCTACAATGAGCAGTTCTTC
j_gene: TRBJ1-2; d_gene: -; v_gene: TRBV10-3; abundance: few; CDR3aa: CAISEVVGANYGYTF; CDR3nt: TGTGCCATCAGTGAGGTTGTAGGGGCGAACTATGGCTACACCTTC
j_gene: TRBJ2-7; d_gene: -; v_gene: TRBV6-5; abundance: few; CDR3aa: CASSYGRGSYEQYF; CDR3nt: TGTGCCAGCAGTTATGGCAGGGGATCATACGAGCAGTACTTC
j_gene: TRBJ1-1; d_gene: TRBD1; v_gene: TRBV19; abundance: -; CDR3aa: CASSIDPRTGAFNTEAFF; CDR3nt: TGTGCCAGTAGTATAGATCCACGAACAGGGGCGTTTAACACTGAAGCTTTCTTT
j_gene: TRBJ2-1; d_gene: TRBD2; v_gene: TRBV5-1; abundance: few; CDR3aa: CASSFPGGLAGGYNEQFF; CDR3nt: TGCGCCAGCAGCTTTCCTGGAGGGCTAGCGGGAGGCTACAATGAGCAGTTCTTC
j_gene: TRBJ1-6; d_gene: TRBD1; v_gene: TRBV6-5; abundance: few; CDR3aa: CASSYSRGRTGLNSPLHF; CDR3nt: TGTGCCAGCAGTTACTCGAGAGGGCGGACAGGCCTGAATTCACCCCTCCACTTT
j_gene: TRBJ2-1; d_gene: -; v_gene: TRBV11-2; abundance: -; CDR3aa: CASSSILGYNEQFF; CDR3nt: TGTGCCAGCAGCTCTATACTAGGCTACAATGAGCAGTTCTTC
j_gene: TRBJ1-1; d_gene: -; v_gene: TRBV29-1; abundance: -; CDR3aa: CSVVEGRLIPNAAFF; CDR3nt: TGCAGCGTTGTGGAGGGGCGACTGATTCCAAACGCAGCTTTCTTT
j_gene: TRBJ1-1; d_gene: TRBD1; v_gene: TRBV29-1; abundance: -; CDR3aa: CSVHRGTEAFF; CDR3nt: TGCAGCGTCCACAGGGGCACTGAAGCTTTCTTT
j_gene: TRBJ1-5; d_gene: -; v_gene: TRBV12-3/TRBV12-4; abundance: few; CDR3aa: CASTPGRRSNQPQHF; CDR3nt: TGTGCCAGCACCCCAGGGCGGCGGAGCAATCAGCCCCAGCATTTT
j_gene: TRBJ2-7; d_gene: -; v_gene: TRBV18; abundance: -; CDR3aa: CASSPGPFTYEQYF; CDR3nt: TGTGCCAGCTCACCCGGCCCTTTCACCTACGAGCAGTACTTC
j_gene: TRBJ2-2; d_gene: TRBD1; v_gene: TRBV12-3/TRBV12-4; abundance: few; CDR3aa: CASSLAGGANTGELFF; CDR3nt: TGTGCCAGCAGTTTAGCAGGGGGCGCGAACACCGGGGAGCTGTTTTTT
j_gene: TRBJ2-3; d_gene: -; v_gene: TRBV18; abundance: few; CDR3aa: CASSPRGGTDTQYF; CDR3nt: TGTGCCAGCTCACCACGGGGTGGCACAGATACGCAGTATTTT
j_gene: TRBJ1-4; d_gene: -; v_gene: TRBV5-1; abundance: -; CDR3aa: CASSQHATNEKLFF; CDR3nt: TGCGCCAGCAGCCAACATGCAACTAATGAAAAACTGTTTTTT
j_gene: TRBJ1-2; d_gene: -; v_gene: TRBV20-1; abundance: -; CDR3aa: CSARDQWAAARPTF; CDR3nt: TGCAGTGCTAGAGATCAATGGGCGGCCGCCCGTCCCACCTTC
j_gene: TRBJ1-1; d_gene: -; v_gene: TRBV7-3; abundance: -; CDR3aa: CASSSQPGTTGEAFF; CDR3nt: TGTGCCAGCAGCTCCCAACCGGGGACGACTGGTGAAGCTTTCTTT
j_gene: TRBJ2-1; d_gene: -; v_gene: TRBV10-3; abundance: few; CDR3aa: CAIRGQAYNEQFF; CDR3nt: TGTGCCATCAGGGGTCAAGCCTACAATGAGCAGTTCTTC
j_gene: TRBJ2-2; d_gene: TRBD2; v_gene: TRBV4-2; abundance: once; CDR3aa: CASSSGLAGPTGELFF; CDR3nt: TGTGCCAGCAGCTCGGGACTAGCGGGACCCACCGGGGAGCTGTTTTTT
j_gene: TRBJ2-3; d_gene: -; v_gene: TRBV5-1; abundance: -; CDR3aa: CASSNSGNTDTQYF; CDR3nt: TGCGCCAGCAGTAATAGCGGAAACACAGATACGCAGTATTTT
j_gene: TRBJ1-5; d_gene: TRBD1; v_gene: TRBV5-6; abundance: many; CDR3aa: CASSLSGQVVQPQHF; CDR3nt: TGTGCCAGCAGCCTCTCTGGACAGGTAGTACAGCCCCAGCATTTT
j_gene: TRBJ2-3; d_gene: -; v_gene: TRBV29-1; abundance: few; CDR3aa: CSTQVSGQGTDTQYF; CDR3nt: TGCAGCACTCAAGTCTCGGGACAAGGAACAGATACGCAGTATTTT
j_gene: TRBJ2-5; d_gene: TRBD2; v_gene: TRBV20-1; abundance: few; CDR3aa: CSAPSGGTQYF; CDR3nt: TGCAGTGCTCCCTCGGGGGGGACCCAGTACTTC
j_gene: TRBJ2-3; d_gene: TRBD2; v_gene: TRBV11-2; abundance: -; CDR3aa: CASSLSLLAASTDTQYF; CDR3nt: TGTGCCAGCAGCTTATCGCTCCTAGCGGCTAGCACAGATACGCAGTATTTT
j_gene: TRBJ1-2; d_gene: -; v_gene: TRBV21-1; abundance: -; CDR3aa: CASSPFDRGLGYGYTF; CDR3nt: TGTGCCAGCAGCCCCTTCGACAGGGGGCTTGGCTATGGCTACACCTTC
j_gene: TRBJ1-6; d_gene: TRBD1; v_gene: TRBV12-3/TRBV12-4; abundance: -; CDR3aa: CASSQGQGYNSPLHF; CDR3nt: TGTGCCAGCAGTCAGGGACAGGGTTATAATTCACCCCTCCACTTT
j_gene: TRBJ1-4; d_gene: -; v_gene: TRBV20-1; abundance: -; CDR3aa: CSAAPTGRQGNEKLFF; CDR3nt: TGCAGTGCTGCCCCGACTGGGCGGCAGGGGAATGAAAAACTGTTTTTT
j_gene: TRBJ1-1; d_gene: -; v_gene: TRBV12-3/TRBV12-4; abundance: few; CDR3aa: CASSLRANTEAFF; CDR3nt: TGTGCCAGCAGTTTGAGGGCGAACACTGAAGCTTTCTTT
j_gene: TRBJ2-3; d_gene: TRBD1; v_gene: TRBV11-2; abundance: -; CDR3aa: CASSSSGTGLGTQYF; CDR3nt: TGTGCCAGCAGCTCTTCCGGGACAGGGCTCGGTACGCAGTATTTT
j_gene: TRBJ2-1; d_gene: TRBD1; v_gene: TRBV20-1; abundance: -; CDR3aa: CSARAGGTENEQFF; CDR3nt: TGCAGTGCTAGGGCAGGGGGCACGGAAAATGAGCAGTTCTTC
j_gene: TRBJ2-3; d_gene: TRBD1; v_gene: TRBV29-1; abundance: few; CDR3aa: CSVKGQGTDTQYF; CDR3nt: TGCAGCGTTAAAGGACAGGGCACAGATACGCAGTATTTT